This T cell receptor beta chain came from a study of blood T cell repertoires in COVID-19. Study-wide context: Sites across the United States, Italy and Spain contributed samples from acute and convalescent COVID-19. Sample material is recorded as cDNA or gDNA derived from T cells, B-cell-depleted T cells, or PBMCs.

The assay was immunoSEQ multiplex PCR, and TCRdb's table has in-frame clones only and misses some. The top ten hold 2.9% of the sample, which has under 400,000 clones, roughly 90% seen once. V lost 4 bases, J lost 0 bases, and 15 bases lay in between. The CDR3 extends over 16 amino acids. CDR1 and CDR2 from the germline V gene are LGHDT and YNNKEL (reference sequence). V gene TRBV3-1 (or the pseudogene TRBV3-2) combines with J gene TRBJ1-1, with a tentative D call TRBD1 (5 bases). This TCR was sampled from a woman between 25 and 40 years old with COVID-19, enrolled during active disease. Sequencing was done on a sample of peripheral blood. The CDR3 region is CASSLRTTGLNTEAFF. The CDR3 bases are TGTGCCAGCAGCCTACGCACTACAGGACTGAACACTGAAGCTTTCTTT.